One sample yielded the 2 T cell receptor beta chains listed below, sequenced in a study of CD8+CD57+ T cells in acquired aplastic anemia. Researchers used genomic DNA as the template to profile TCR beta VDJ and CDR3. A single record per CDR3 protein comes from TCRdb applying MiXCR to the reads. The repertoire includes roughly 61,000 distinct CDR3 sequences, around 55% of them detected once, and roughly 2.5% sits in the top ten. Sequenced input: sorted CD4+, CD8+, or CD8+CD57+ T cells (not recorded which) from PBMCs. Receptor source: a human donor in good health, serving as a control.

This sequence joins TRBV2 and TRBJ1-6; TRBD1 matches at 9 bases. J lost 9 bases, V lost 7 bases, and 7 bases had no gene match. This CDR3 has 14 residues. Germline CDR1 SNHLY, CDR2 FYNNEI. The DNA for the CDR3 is TGTGCCAGCAACGGGGGACAGGGTGGTTCACCCCTCCACTTT. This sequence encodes CASNGGQGGSPLHF.

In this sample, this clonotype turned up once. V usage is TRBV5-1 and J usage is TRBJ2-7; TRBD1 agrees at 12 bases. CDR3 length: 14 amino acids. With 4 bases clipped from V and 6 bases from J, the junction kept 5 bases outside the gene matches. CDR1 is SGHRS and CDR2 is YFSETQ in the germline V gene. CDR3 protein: CASSDGTGGGEQYF. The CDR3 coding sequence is TGCGCCAGCAGCGATGGGACAGGGGGCGGCGAGCAGTACTTC.